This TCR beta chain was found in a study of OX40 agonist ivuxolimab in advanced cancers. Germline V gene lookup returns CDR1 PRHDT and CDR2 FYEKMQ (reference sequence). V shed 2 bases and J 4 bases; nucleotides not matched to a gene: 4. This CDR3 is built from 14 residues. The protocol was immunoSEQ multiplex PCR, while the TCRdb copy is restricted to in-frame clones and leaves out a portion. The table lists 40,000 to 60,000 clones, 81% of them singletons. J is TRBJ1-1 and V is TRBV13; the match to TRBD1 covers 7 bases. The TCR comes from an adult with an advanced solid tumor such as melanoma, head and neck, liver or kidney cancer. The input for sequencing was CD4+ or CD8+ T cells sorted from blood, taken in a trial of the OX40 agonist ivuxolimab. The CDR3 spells CASSLRGLGTEAFF. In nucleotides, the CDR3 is TGTGCCAGCAGCTTAAGGGGGCTCGGCACTGAAGCTTTCTTT.